What follows describes a single T cell receptor beta chain. Its antigen is currently unknown. The unexposed donors gave CD4+ T cells in about 2010-2019, prior to COVID-19. Isolation of CD4+ T cells took place after approximately 11 days in culture. The CDR3 totals 18 residues. The germline V gene has CDR1 ENHRY and CDR2 SYGVKD. The V segment lost 5 bases and the J segment 2 bases; nucleotides outside the gene matches: 8. This entry comes from a study of CD4 T cells in relation to SARS-CoV-2 and coronaviruses. The overall study: ViraFEST: approximately 10-day antigen culture of PBMCs, then TCR beta CDR3 sequencing. Negative control cultures got HIV-1 Nef peptides or no peptide.

Clones were read by immunoSEQ multiplex PCR, and TCRdb kept only the in-frame ones, dropping some. The sample lists 15,000 to 20,000 clones; approximately 77% were seen once. The sequenced sample consisted of CD4+ T cells from PBMCs, cultured in vitro. This chain uses TRBV10-3 with TRBJ2-1; 14 bases line up with TRBD2. This TCR was recovered from a human donor in good health. The CDR3 DNA follows: TGTGCCATCAGTACCGGGACTAGCGGGAGCTCGGCCTACAATGAGCAGTTCTTC. Protein sequence: CAISTGTSGSSAYNEQFF.